The entry that follows covers one T cell receptor beta chain sequence. Germline V gives CDR1 GTSNPN, CDR2 SVGIG (reference sequence). The ends were cut back, 2 bases at V and 4 bases at J, with 17 bases in the middle. The length of the CDR3 is 15 residues. RNA extraction was followed by reverse transcription into cDNA, which acted as the sequencing template. Sequencing was performed with immunoSEQ multiplex PCR; in TCRdb, only in-frame clones are kept and a portion is missing. This sample carries 180,000 or so clones, almost 65% of them seen once, and the ten largest clones take 1.5% to 2%. This entry is derived from a study of CD8+ T cells in alopecia areata. Study information: Each of the treated patients was given oral tofacitinib, 5 to 10 mg twice daily, for moderate-to-severe alopecia areata.

The researchers isolated CD4+ and CD8+ T cells from PBMCs by sorting. Material: CD4+ T cells sorted from blood, obtained at week 0. The receptor comes from a human donor with alopecia areata. V is TRBV30 and J is TRBJ2-5, with D possibly called TRBD1 or TRBD2 (5 bases each). The CDR3 DNA is TGTGCCTGGAGTAGAGGGACCACCGGAGGAGAGACCCAGTACTTC. Protein product: CAWSRGTTGGETQYF.